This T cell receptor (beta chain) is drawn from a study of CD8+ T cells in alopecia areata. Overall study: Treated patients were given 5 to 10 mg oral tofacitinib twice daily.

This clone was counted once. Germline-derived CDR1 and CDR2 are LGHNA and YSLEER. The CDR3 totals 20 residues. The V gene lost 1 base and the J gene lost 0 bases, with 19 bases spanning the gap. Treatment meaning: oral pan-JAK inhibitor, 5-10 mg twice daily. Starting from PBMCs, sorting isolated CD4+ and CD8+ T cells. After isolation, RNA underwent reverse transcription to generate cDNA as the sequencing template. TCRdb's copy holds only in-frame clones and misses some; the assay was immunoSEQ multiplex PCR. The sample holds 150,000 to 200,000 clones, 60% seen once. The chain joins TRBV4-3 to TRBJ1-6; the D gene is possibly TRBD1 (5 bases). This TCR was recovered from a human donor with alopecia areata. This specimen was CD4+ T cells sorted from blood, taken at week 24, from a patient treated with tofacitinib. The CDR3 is CASSQGRGDQSSSYNSPLHF. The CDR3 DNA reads TGCGCCAGCAGCCAAGGGAGAGGGGATCAATCGAGCTCCTATAATTCACCCCTCCACTTT.